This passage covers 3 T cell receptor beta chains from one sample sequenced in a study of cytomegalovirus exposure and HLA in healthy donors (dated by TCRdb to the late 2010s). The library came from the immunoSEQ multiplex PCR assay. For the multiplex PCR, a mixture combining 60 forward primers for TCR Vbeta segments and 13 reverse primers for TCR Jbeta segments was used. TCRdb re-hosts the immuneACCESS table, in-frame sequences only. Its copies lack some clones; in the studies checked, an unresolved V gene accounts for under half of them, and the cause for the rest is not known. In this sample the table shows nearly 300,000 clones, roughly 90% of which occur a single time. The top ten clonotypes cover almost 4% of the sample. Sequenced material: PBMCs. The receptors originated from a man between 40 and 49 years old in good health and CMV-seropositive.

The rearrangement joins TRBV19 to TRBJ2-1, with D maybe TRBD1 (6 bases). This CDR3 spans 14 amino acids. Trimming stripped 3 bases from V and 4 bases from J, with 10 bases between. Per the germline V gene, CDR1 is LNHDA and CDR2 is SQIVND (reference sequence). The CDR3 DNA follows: TGTGCCAGTAGTATTTTCCAGGGGTACAATGAGCAGTTCTTC. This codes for CASSIFQGYNEQFF.

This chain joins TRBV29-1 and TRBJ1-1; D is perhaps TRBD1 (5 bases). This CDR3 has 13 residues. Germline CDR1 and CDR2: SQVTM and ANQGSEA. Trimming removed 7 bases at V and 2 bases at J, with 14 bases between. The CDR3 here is CSASRDSNTEAFF. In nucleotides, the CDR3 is TGCAGCGCCAGCCGGGACTCAAACACTGAAGCTTTCTTT.

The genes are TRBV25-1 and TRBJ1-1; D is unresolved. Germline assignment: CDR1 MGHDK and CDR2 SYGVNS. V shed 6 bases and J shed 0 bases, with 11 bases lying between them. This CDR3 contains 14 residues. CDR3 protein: CASSLDNMNTEAFF. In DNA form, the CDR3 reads TGTGCCAGCAGCCTTGACAACATGAACACTGAAGCTTTCTTT. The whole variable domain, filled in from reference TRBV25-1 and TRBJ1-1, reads EADIYQTPRYLVIGTGKKITLECSQTMGHDKMYWYQQDPGMELHLIHYSYGVNSTEKGDLSSESTVSRIRTEHFPLTLESARPSHTSQYLCASSLDNMNTEAFFGQGTRLTVV.